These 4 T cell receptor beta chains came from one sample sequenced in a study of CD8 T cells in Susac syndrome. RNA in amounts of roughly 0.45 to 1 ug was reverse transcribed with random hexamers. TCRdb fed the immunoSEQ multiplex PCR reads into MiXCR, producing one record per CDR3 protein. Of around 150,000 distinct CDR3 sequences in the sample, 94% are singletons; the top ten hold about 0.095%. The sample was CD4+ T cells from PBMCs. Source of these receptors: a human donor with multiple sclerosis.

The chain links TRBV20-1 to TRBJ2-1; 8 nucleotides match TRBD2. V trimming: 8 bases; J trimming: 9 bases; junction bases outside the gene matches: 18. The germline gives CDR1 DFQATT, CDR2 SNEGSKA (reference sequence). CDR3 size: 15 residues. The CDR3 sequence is CSFAPPAGAVGEQFF. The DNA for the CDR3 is TGCAGTTTCGCTCCCCCAGCGGGAGCGGTCGGTGAGCAGTTCTTC.

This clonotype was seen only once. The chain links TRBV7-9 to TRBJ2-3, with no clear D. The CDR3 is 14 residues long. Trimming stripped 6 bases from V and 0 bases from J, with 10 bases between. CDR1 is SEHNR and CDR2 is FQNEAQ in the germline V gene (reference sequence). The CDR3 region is CASRASISTDTQYF. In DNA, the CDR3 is TGTGCCAGCAGGGCGTCCATAAGCACAGATACGCAGTATTTT.

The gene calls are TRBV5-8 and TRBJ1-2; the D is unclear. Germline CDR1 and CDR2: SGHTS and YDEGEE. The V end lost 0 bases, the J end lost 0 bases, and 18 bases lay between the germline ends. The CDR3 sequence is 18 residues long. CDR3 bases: TGTGCCAGCAGCTTGGATCGGCAGGACTTAAACTCTAACTATGGCTACACCTTC. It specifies CASSLDRQDLNSNYGYTF.

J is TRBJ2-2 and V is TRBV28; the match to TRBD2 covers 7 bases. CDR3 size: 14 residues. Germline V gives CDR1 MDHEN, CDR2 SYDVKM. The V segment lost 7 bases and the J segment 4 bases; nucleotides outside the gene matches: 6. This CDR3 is CASITGTTTGELFF. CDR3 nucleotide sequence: TGTGCCAGCATCACCGGGACTACCACCGGGGAGCTGTTTTTT.